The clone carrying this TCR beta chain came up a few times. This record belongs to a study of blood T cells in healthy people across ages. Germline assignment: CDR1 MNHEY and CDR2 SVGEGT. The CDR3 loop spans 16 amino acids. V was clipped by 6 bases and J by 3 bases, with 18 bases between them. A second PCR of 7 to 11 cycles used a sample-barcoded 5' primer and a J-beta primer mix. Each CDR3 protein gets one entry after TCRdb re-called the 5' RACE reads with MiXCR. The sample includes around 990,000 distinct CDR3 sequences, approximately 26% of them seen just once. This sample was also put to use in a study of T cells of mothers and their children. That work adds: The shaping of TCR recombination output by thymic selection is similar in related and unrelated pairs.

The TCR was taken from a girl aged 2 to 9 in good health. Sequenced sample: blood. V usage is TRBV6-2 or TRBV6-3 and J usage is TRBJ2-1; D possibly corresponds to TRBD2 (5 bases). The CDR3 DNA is TGTGCCAGCAGCAGTCGGATTGGCGGGCACTACAATGAGCAGTTCTTC. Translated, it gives CASSSRIGGHYNEQFF.